The 4 T cell receptor beta chains given below trace back to one sample, sequenced in a study of cytomegalovirus exposure and HLA in healthy donors. Some clones are missing from TCRdb's copy, which holds only in-frame ones; the method was immunoSEQ multiplex PCR. The data show 120,000 to 150,000 clones, with around four fifths seen just once and over 1.3% held by the top ten. Material: PBMCs. Receptors were obtained from a woman between 25 and 40 years old in good health and CMV-seronegative.

This chain links TRBV28 with TRBJ2-1; D not resolved. V was clipped by 1 base and J by 4 bases, with 2 bases between them. This CDR3 spans 12 amino acids. Germline CDR1 is MDHEN and CDR2 is SYDVKM. The DNA for the CDR3 is TGTGCCAGCAGTTTATCTTACAATGAGCAGTTCTTC. Its protein product is CASSLSYNEQFF.

The chain uses TRBV5-1 and TRBJ2-7, with a weak D call TRBD1 (5 bases). V gave up 0 bases and J gave up 1 base, with 8 bases separating them. This CDR3 contains 14 residues. Germline V gene data show CDR1 as SGHRS and CDR2 as YFSETQ. The chain's CDR3 is CASSLEPGSYEQYF. In DNA, the CDR3 is TGCGCCAGCAGCTTGGAACCAGGGTCCTACGAGCAGTACTTC.

The chain recombines TRBV11-2 with TRBJ1-4; 7 bases line up with TRBD1. After removal of 2 bases from V and 2 bases from J, the junction contained 8 bases not matched to a gene. Germline lookup yields CDR1 SGHAT and CDR2 FQNNGV. This CDR3 has 17 residues. The CDR3 coding sequence is TGTGCCAGCAGCTTATTACGAGGGGGCGGCACTAATGAAAAACTGTTTTTT. Protein: CASSLLRGGGTNEKLFF.

V and J are TRBV11-2 and TRBJ1-4; D is perhaps TRBD1 (6 bases). Per the germline V gene, CDR1 is SGHAT and CDR2 is FQNNGV. Trimming stripped 4 bases from V and 6 bases from J, with 12 bases between. The CDR3 length is 14 residues. As DNA, the CDR3 is TGTGCCAGCAGCTGGGACATTCCGGATGAAAAACTGTTTTTT. It encodes CASSWDIPDEKLFF.